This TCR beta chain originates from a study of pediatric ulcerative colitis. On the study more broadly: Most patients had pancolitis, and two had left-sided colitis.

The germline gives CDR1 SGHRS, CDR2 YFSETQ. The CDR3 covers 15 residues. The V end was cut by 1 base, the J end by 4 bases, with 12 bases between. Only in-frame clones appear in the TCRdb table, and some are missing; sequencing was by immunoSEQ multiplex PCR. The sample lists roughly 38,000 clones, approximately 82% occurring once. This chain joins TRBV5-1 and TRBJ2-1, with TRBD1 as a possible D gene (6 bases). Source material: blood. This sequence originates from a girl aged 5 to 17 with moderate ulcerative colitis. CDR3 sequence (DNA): TGCGCCAGCAGCTTGAAGGGGGAAGGGTACAATGAGCAGTTCTTC. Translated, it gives CASSLKGEGYNEQFF.